This T cell receptor beta chain originates from a study of T cell repertoires in cytomegalovirus infection. Study details: Public TCR beta signatures provided an indication of both CMV infection and a matching HLA type. Study-wide findings and caveats: Within the response measured ex vivo, HLA-C-restricted CMV-specific TCR beta clonotypes were dominant. Based on cumulative public TCR beta family frequency, carriers of CMV plus the relevant HLA were identified.

The V gene's germline CDR1 is MNHNS and CDR2 SASEGT. The V end lost 4 bases, the J end lost 1 base, and 7 bases lay between the germline ends. The CDR3 totals 13 residues. TCRdb re-called the reads with MiXCR, one entry per CDR3 protein. There are about 190,000 distinct CDR3 sequences in the sample; under 30% occur only once, and approximately 31% lies in the top ten. Remarks on this clonotype: Its cognate antigen is unknown.

The sequence was collected from a human donor in good health (CMV status not recorded). Some clones in this sample may be carry-over from other donors' samples. Specimen: PBMCs. The rearrangement links TRBV6-1 to TRBJ1-1; TRBD1 is a possible D gene (5 bases). As DNA, the CDR3 is TGTGCCAGCAGTGCAGGGACGAACACTGAAGCTTTCTTT. Residues: CASSAGTNTEAFF.